Shown below are 24 T cell receptor beta chains from a single sample sequenced in a study of shared clonotypes between healthy human individuals (TCRdb year 2020). Library creation used the immunoSEQ multiplex PCR assay. TCRdb limited this immuneACCESS table to in-frame rearrangements with V and J called. A share of clones is missing; checked studies link under half to unresolved V genes, and the rest is unexplained. The table for this sample lists fewer than 2.5 million clones; 90% to 95% of them were counted only once. Jointly, the top ten make up approximately 0.36% of the sample. Sequencing was carried out using naive CD4+ T cells from PBMCs. Read against the paper, the sample's cell subset or site label means: CD45RA+ positively selected. The source is a man aged 18 to 30 in good health. Some clones in this sample may be carry-over from other donors' samples.

This chain uses TRBV6-5 with TRBJ2-1; D ambiguous. V was cut by 7 bases and J by 6 bases, with 19 bases left in between. The CDR3 covers 15 residues. Germline V lookup: CDR1 MNHEY, CDR2 SVGAGI. CDR3 protein: CASTGLGYPRNEQFF. The CDR3 DNA reads TGTGCCAGCACCGGCTTGGGCTACCCACGCAATGAGCAGTTCTTC.

This rearrangement joins TRBV28 to TRBJ1-3; D possibly corresponds to TRBD1 (6 bases). CDR1 and CDR2 (germline): MDHEN, SYDVKM. Trimming shortened V by 6 bases and J by 0 bases, and 15 bases separated the two germline ends. This CDR3 has 16 amino acids. The CDR3 DNA sequence: TGTGCCAGCAGCCAGGGAGGGGGTTACTCTGGAAACACCATATATTTT. It is translated as CASSQGGGYSGNTIYF.

The rearrangement links TRBV29-1 to TRBJ2-7; D is perhaps TRBD1 (6 bases). CDR3 size: 13 residues. Trimming took off 2 bases at V and 0 bases at J, with 8 bases between the two ends. The germline gives CDR1 SQVTM, CDR2 ANQGSEA. CDR3 nucleotide sequence: TGCAGCGTTGAAACAGGGAGCTCCTACGAGCAGTACTTC. It codes for CSVETGSSYEQYF.

The chain links TRBV28 to TRBJ1-6; D may be TRBD1 (5 bases). CDR1 and CDR2 (germline): MDHEN, SYDVKM. The V end was cut by 6 bases, the J end by 7 bases, with 19 bases between. CDR3 size: 16 residues. The CDR3 loop reads CASSEAGAGMNSPLHF. CDR3 DNA: TGTGCCAGCAGCGAAGCCGGGGCAGGGATGAATTCACCCCTCCACTTT.

The chain couples TRBV6-5 to TRBJ2-7; D unresolved. CDR1 and CDR2 (germline): MNHEY, SVGAGI. The CDR3 consists of 14 residues. Deletions cut 0 bases from V and 6 bases from J, with 12 bases between. CDR3 in amino acids: CASSYSGPPFEQYF. CDR3 nucleotides: TGTGCCAGCAGTTACTCTGGGCCCCCCTTCGAGCAGTACTTC.

V gene TRBV2 combines with J gene TRBJ2-7; 8 positions match TRBD2. Germline CDR1 SNHLY, CDR2 FYNNEI. V shed 10 bases, J shed 6 bases, and the junction held 14 bases outside the gene matches. The CDR3 contains 14 residues. The CDR3 bases are TGTGCCACCCTGCCCGGGACTAGGACCTCCGAGCAGTACTTC. It yields the protein CATLPGTRTSEQYF. The full variable domain, rest sourced from reference TRBV2 and TRBJ2-7, is EPEVTQTPSHQVTQMGQEVILRCVPISNHLYFYWYRQILGQKVEFLVSFYNNEISEKSEIFDDQFSVERPDGSNFTLKIRSTKLEDSAMYFCATLPGTRTSEQYFGPGTRLTVT.

The chain couples TRBV7-9 to TRBJ2-5; 7 bases agree with TRBD1. The V segment lost 8 bases and the J segment 4 bases; nucleotides outside the gene matches: 4. The CDR3 is made up of 12 amino acids. CDR1 and CDR2 (germline): SEHNR, FQNEAQ (reference sequence). DNA of the CDR3: TGTGCCAGCCGACAGGGACGAGAGACCCAGTACTTC. This gives the protein CASRQGRETQYF.

Remarks on this clone: Other DNA sequences within the sample encode an identical CDR3. This chain links TRBV7-3 with TRBJ2-6; no firm D call. Germline values: CDR1 SGHTA, CDR2 FQGTGA. This CDR3 is built from 15 residues. V lost 2 bases to trimming and J lost 0 bases, with 5 bases between them. In DNA form, the CDR3 reads TGTGCCAGCAGCTTAGGAAACTCTGGGGCCAACGTCCTGACTTTC. This sequence encodes CASSLGNSGANVLTF.

V usage is TRBV28 and J usage is TRBJ2-7; perhaps TRBD2 as D (5 bases). The CDR3 is made up of 13 amino acids. From germline, CDR1 is MDHEN and CDR2 SYDVKM. The ends were cut back, 5 bases at V and 3 bases at J, with 11 bases in the middle. The CDR3 here is CASSQGRGYEQYF. The CDR3 nucleotides read TGTGCCAGCAGTCAAGGACGGGGCTACGAGCAGTACTTC.

The CDR3 loop reads CARHGRGESEQFF. CDR3 in DNA: TGTGCCAGACATGGGAGAGGGGAAAGTGAGCAGTTCTTC. The J gene is TRBJ2-1, the V gene TRBV2, with D possibly called TRBD1 or TRBD2 (5 bases each). V was clipped by 9 bases and J by 9 bases, with 18 bases between them. The CDR3 consists of 13 residues. From germline, CDR1 is SNHLY and CDR2 FYNNEI.

The chain employs TRBV5-1 and TRBJ2-7; D is uncertain. V was shortened by 3 bases and J by 5 bases, with 12 bases between the two germline ends. The CDR3 is 13 residues long. Germline-derived CDR1 and CDR2 are SGHRS and YFSETQ. As DNA, the CDR3 is TGCGCCAGCAGCTACTCCACGGGCGACGAGCAGTACTTC. Its translation: CASSYSTGDEQYF.

Comments on this clone: Other DNA sequences from this sample encode an identical CDR3 as well. The V gene is TRBV28, the J gene TRBJ1-4; D not resolved. The germline CDR1 and CDR2 sequences are MDHEN and SYDVKM. This CDR3 has 11 amino acids. Trimming stripped 2 bases from V and 7 bases from J, with 2 bases between. In DNA form, the CDR3 reads TGTGCCAGCAGTTTACGTGAAAAACTGTTTTTT. Its translation: CASSLREKLFF.

The chain carries TRBV5-4 and TRBJ1-2, with TRBD1 identical over 7 bases. Germline V gene data show CDR1 as SGHNT and CDR2 as YYREEE (reference sequence). With V trimmed by 0 bases and J by 3 bases, 2 bases remained unmatched. The CDR3 consists of 14 residues. The CDR3 DNA is TGTGCCAGCAGCTTGGCGGGACAGCACTATGGCTACACCTTC. Protein product: CASSLAGQHYGYTF. Combining the CDR3 with reference TRBV5-4 and TRBJ1-2 gives the whole variable domain ETGVTQSPTHLIKTRGQQVTLRCSSQSGHNTVSWYQQALGQGPQFIFQYYREEENGRGNFPPRFSGLQFPNYSSELNVNALELDDSALYLCASSLAGQHYGYTFGSGTRLTVV.

The J gene is TRBJ2-5, the V gene TRBV7-2, with D unresolved. V dropped 2 bases and J dropped 5 bases, with 21 bases sitting between them. In germline, CDR1 is SGHTA, CDR2 FQGNSA. This CDR3 has 17 amino acids. As DNA, the CDR3 is TGTGCCAGCAGCTTAAGGCGTCGTGGGCGGTTGAGCGAGACCCAGTACTTC. It specifies CASSLRRRGRLSETQYF.

This chain joins TRBV27 and TRBJ1-1; the match to TRBD1 covers 7 bases. V lost 5 bases to trimming and J lost 3 bases; unmatched junction nucleotides: 15. CDR1 MNHEY and CDR2 SMNVEV come from the germline V gene (reference sequence). The CDR3 is 17 residues long. CDR3 loop: CASSPIGQGGRYTEAFF. DNA of the CDR3: TGTGCCAGCAGTCCTATCGGGCAGGGGGGGAGGTACACTGAAGCTTTCTTT.

This rearrangement joins TRBV9 to TRBJ2-2; possibly TRBD2 for D (5 bases). The V gene's germline CDR1 is SGDLS and CDR2 YYNGEE. V gave up 0 bases and J gave up 4 bases, with 10 bases separating them. The CDR3 length is 15 residues. This chain's CDR3 is CASSVGGVITGELFF. In DNA, the CDR3 is TGTGCCAGCAGCGTAGGGGGAGTAATCACCGGGGAGCTGTTTTTT.

This chain joins TRBV5-1 and TRBJ1-2; 8 nucleotides match TRBD1. Losses at the gene ends were 0 bases for V and 2 bases for J; bases not matched to a gene: 3. Germline-derived CDR1 and CDR2 are SGHRS and YFSETQ. The CDR3 loop spans 15 amino acids. The CDR3 is CASSLGRGQNYGYTF. The CDR3 nucleotides are TGCGCCAGCAGCTTGGGCAGGGGGCAGAACTATGGCTACACCTTC.

The rearrangement joins TRBV28 to TRBJ1-5, with D tentatively TRBD1 (5 bases). Germline CDR1 reads MDHEN; CDR2 reads SYDVKM. The germline V and J ends were trimmed by 2 bases and 7 bases, with 12 bases remaining between them. The CDR3 totals 14 residues. This CDR3 is CASSLVQGRQPQHF. The CDR3 DNA sequence: TGTGCCAGCAGTTTAGTCCAGGGACGACAGCCCCAGCATTTT. The entire variable domain, with the rest obtained from reference TRBV28 and TRBJ1-5, is as follows: DVKVTQSSRYLVKRTGEKVFLECVQDMDHENMFWYRQDPGLGLRLIYFSYDVKMKEKGDIPEGYSVSREKKERFSLILESASTNQTSMYLCASSLVQGRQPQHFGDGTRLSIL.

This chain links TRBV9 with TRBJ2-7, with TRBD1 matching over 8 bases. This CDR3 comprises 15 residues. The germline V gene encodes CDR1 SGDLS and CDR2 YYNGEE. After removal of 0 bases from V and 3 bases from J, the junction contained 5 bases not matched to a gene. The CDR3 nucleotides are TGTGCCAGCAGCGTAGAGGGGACAGGACTCTACGAGCAGTACTTC. It specifies CASSVEGTGLYEQYF.

With regard to this clone: Other DNA sequences in this specimen translate into the identical CDR3. The chain has TRBV5-4 and TRBJ2-7, with 14 bases fitting TRBD2. CDR3 length: 16 amino acids. In germline, CDR1 is SGHNT, CDR2 YYREEE (reference sequence). V lost 5 bases, J lost 0 bases, and 4 bases stayed unmatched. DNA of the CDR3: TGTGCCAGCAGTCGCGGGACTAGCGGGAGCTCCTACGAGCAGTACTTC. This gives the protein CASSRGTSGSSYEQYF. The whole variable domain, remainder taken from reference TRBV5-4 and TRBJ2-7, is ETGVTQSPTHLIKTRGQQVTLRCSSQSGHNTVSWYQQALGQGPQFIFQYYREEENGRGNFPPRFSGLQFPNYSSELNVNALELDDSALYLCASSRGTSGSSYEQYFGPGTRLTVT.

This clone was seen only a few times. The same CDR3 can be traced to other DNA sequences in this sample. The chain is built from TRBV30 and TRBJ1-5; perhaps TRBD1 as D (5 bases). V lost 0 bases to trimming and J lost 4 bases, with 7 bases between them. CDR1 is GTSNPN and CDR2 is SVGIG in the germline V gene (reference sequence). This CDR3 is built from 13 residues. The CDR3 coding sequence is TGTGCCTGGAGTGTTGGGGGGAATCAGCCCCAGCATTTT. Encoded protein: CAWSVGGNQPQHF.

The chain joins TRBV4-1 to TRBJ2-7; no clear D gene. The length of the CDR3 is 13 residues. With 3 bases removed from V and 9 bases from J, the gap between germline ends came to 15 bases. CDR1 and CDR2 from the germline V gene are MGHRA and YSYEKL. CDR3 sequence reads: CASSQEGYLGQYF. The CDR3 DNA is TGCGCCAGCAGCCAGGAAGGGTATTTGGGGCAGTACTTC.

This clone came up once. The chain combines TRBV6-5 with TRBJ2-7, with a tentative D call TRBD2 (6 bases). Germline-derived CDR1 and CDR2 are MNHEY and SVGAGI. The CDR3 has 14 residues. Trimming removed 1 base from V and 2 bases from J, with 9 bases in between. In DNA form, the CDR3 reads TGTGCCAGCAGTTACTATACGGGGGCCTACGAGCAGTACTTC. Translating gives CASSYYTGAYEQYF.

The CDR3: CSVEVARGTYGYTF. The CDR3 DNA reads TGCAGCGTTGAAGTGGCTCGAGGGACCTATGGCTACACCTTC. This rearrangement joins TRBV29-1 to TRBJ1-2; D may be TRBD1 (5 bases). There are 14 residues in the CDR3. The germline V gene has CDR1 SQVTM and CDR2 ANQGSEA. Trimming removed 1 base at V and 4 bases at J, with 13 bases between.